What follows are 26 T cell receptor beta chains derived from one specimen sequenced in a study of blood T cell repertoires in COVID-19. Clones were sequenced by immunoSEQ multiplex PCR, and TCRdb holds only the in-frame ones, with some missing. Among 250,000 or so clones, 70% to 85% were seen once, and the ten largest hold 1.9%. The sample was peripheral blood. The receptor set was obtained from a woman aged 80 or over with acute or convalescent COVID-19.

This chain joins TRBV6-2 or TRBV6-3 and TRBJ2-7; 7 nucleotides agree with TRBD1. Germline values: CDR1 MNHEY, CDR2 SVGEGT. The CDR3 is made up of 14 amino acids. The V gene end was trimmed by 2 bases and the J gene end by 5 bases; junction bases not matched to a gene: 6. The DNA for the CDR3 is TGTGCCAGCAGTTACCATCCACAGGGGAACGAGCAGTACTTC. As protein: CASSYHPQGNEQYF.

V is TRBV19 and J is TRBJ1-2; TRBD1 is a possible D gene (5 bases). V gave up 6 bases and J gave up 8 bases, with 16 bases separating them. CDR3 length: 13 amino acids. CDR1 and CDR2 (germline): LNHDA, SQIVND (reference sequence). CDR3 sequence reads: CASSIVAGPGYTF. CDR3 nucleotide sequence: TGTGCCAGTAGCATCGTGGCAGGGCCCGGCTACACCTTC.

The chain uses TRBV7-6 and TRBJ1-1; 7 bases line up with TRBD1. From germline, CDR1 is SGHVS and CDR2 FNYEAQ. V lost 2 bases, J lost 3 bases, and 12 bases stayed unmatched. The CDR3 contains 17 residues. This CDR3 reads CASSLRAPRQGHTEAFF. The CDR3 nucleotides are TGTGCCAGCAGCTTAAGGGCCCCTCGACAGGGACACACTGAAGCTTTCTTT.

This clone appeared a single time. The CDR3 DNA is TGTGCCAGCAGAGAGAGCGGCACAGATACGCAGTATTTT. Translated: CASRESGTDTQYF. The chain has TRBV28 and TRBJ2-3; no definite D call. Trimming removed 6 bases at V and 1 base at J, with 8 bases between. The CDR3 contains 13 residues. CDR1 MDHEN and CDR2 SYDVKM come from the germline V gene.

The V call is TRBV5-1, the J call TRBJ2-2; 8 bases are shared with TRBD2. CDR1 SGHRS and CDR2 YFSETQ come from the germline V gene. The J segment lost 4 bases and the V segment lost 4 bases, leaving 6 bases of the junction unmatched. The CDR3 is 15 residues long. The CDR3 DNA reads TGCGCCAGCAGCCCCAGCGGGAGCGTCACCGGGGAGCTGTTTTTT. Its protein product is CASSPSGSVTGELFF.

The chain employs TRBV18 and TRBJ1-1; possibly TRBD1 for D (5 bases). Trimming removed 0 bases at V and 11 bases at J, with 16 bases between. The V gene's germline CDR1 is KGHSH and CDR2 LQKENI. The CDR3 spans 14 residues. The CDR3 reads CASSPPMAGPRAFF. CDR3 sequence (DNA): TGTGCCAGCTCACCACCGATGGCAGGGCCTAGGGCTTTCTTT.

The chain combines TRBV3-1 (or the pseudogene TRBV3-2) with TRBJ1-1, with a weak D call TRBD1 (5 bases). The CDR3 has 15 amino acids. The germline V gene has CDR1 LGHDT and CDR2 YNNKEL (reference sequence). The V end lost 3 bases, the J end lost 4 bases, and 15 bases lay between the germline ends. The CDR3 spells CASSHPWRGLTEAFF. In DNA form, the CDR3 reads TGTGCCAGCAGCCACCCCTGGCGGGGACTCACTGAAGCTTTCTTT.

The genes are TRBV6-5 and TRBJ2-7, with D possibly matching TRBD1 (6 bases). Trimming took off 5 bases at V and 2 bases at J, with 13 bases between the two ends. CDR3 length: 14 residues. The germline gives CDR1 MNHEY, CDR2 SVGAGI. CDR3 sequence reads: CASSLGQFTYEQYF. CDR3 nucleotides: TGTGCCAGCAGTCTTGGACAGTTCACCTACGAGCAGTACTTC.

The chain couples TRBV14 to TRBJ2-5, with TRBD2 as a possible D gene (5 bases). The germline V and J ends were trimmed by 1 base and 6 bases, with 6 bases remaining between them. CDR3 length equals 12 residues. Germline V gene data show CDR1 as SGHDN and CDR2 as FVKESK. CDR3 region: CASSQGGQTQYF. CDR3 DNA: TGTGCCAGCAGCCAAGGAGGGCAGACCCAGTACTTC. Based on the CDR3 plus reference TRBV14 and TRBJ2-5, the full variable domain is EAGVTQFPSHSVIEKGQTVTLRCDPISGHDNLYWYRRVMGKEIKFLLHFVKESKQDESGMPNNRFLAERTGGTYSTLKVQPAELEDSGVYFCASSQGGQTQYFGPGTRLLVL.

The rearrangement links TRBV10-3 to TRBJ1-5; D is uncertain. Trimming pared 4 bases from V and 5 bases from J, leaving 6 bases between. CDR1 ENHRY and CDR2 SYGVKD come from the germline V gene. The CDR3 has 12 residues. CDR3 nucleotides: TGTGCCATCAGTGGGCAAGATCAGCCCCAGCATTTT. Amino acid sequence: CAISGQDQPQHF.

The CDR3 loop is CSARDRSGYTF. CDR3 coding DNA: TGCAGTGCTAGAGATAGGAGCGGCTACACCTTC. The chain joins TRBV20-1 to TRBJ1-2; the D is unclear. V lost 0 bases and J lost 8, with 7 bases in between. The V gene's germline CDR1 is DFQATT and CDR2 SNEGSKA (reference sequence). This CDR3 comprises 11 residues.

This clone was seen only a few times. The gene calls are TRBV28 and TRBJ1-1; D ambiguous. Trimming removed 5 bases from V and 1 base from J, with 23 bases in between. Germline V gives CDR1 MDHEN, CDR2 SYDVKM. This CDR3 is built from 18 residues. CDR3 sequence reads: CASSGRVGGFARNTEAFF. CDR3 DNA: TGTGCCAGCAGTGGGCGAGTTGGAGGTTTCGCCAGGAACACTGAAGCTTTCTTT.

V usage is TRBV7-2 and J usage is TRBJ2-7; 12 nucleotides match TRBD1. The CDR3 is made up of 14 amino acids. J gave up 7 bases and V 5 bases, and 6 bases lay outside the gene matches. Germline-derived CDR1 and CDR2 are SGHTA and FQGNSA. CDR3 bases: TGTGCCAGCAGCCGGGACAGGGGGCGAAGGGAGCAGTACTTC. Translated, it gives CASSRDRGRREQYF.

Details on this clone: Germline and junction disagree at one end, which may indicate a read error. The chain combines TRBV28 with TRBJ2-1, with no clear D. Germline assignment: CDR1 MDHEN and CDR2 SYDVKM. The CDR3 extends over 12 amino acids. Here the CDR3 DNA reads TGTGCCAGCTGTCTCTCCTTCAATGAGCAGTTCTTC. This gives the protein CASCLSFNEQFF.

There are a few counts of this clone. The chain couples TRBV9 to TRBJ2-2; 7 bases line up with TRBD1. The CDR3 is 16 amino acids. After removal of 3 bases from V and 6 bases from J, the junction contained 11 bases not matched to a gene. Germline V gives CDR1 SGDLS, CDR2 YYNGEE. DNA of the CDR3: TGTGCCAGCAGCGAACAGGGGCCGGAAAGGTCCGGGGAGCTGTTTTTT. Protein product: CASSEQGPERSGELFF.

The chain carries TRBV19 and TRBJ2-3; D is perhaps TRBD2 (6 bases). The CDR3 runs to 15 residues. Germline V lookup: CDR1 LNHDA, CDR2 SQIVND (reference sequence). V was shortened by 6 bases and J by 0 bases, with 13 bases between the two germline ends. The CDR3 coding sequence is TGTGCCAGTAGCAACAAGGGACTTAGCACAGATACGCAGTATTTT. Translating it yields CASSNKGLSTDTQYF.

The rearrangement joins TRBV3-1 (or the pseudogene TRBV3-2) to TRBJ2-1; perhaps TRBD1 as D (5 bases). V lost 4 bases, J lost 2 bases, and 12 bases lay in between. The CDR3 length is 15 residues. Germline CDR1 reads LGHDT; CDR2 reads YNNKEL (reference sequence). The CDR3 coding sequence is TGTGCCAGCAGCCGGATGGGGCCGGCCTACAATGAGCAGTTCTTC. It translates to CASSRMGPAYNEQFF.

This clone has a single count. V and J are TRBV30 and TRBJ2-7, with 7 bases that match TRBD1. The V segment lost 2 bases and the J segment 10 bases; nucleotides outside the gene matches: 11. The CDR3 loop spans 13 amino acids. Germline-derived CDR1 and CDR2 are GTSNPN and SVGIG (reference sequence). CDR3 in amino acids: CAWSLKQGNLQYF. The CDR3 nucleotides are TGTGCCTGGAGTCTAAAACAGGGGAACCTACAGTACTTC.

The V gene is TRBV5-4, the J gene TRBJ2-5, with a weak D call TRBD2 (6 bases). Germline lookup yields CDR1 SGHNT and CDR2 YYREEE (reference sequence). The CDR3 sequence is 15 residues long. V shed 0 bases and J shed 5 bases, with 14 bases lying between them. The CDR3 bases are TGTGCCAGCAGCTTGGGCGGGAATGCGGTGGAGACCCAGTACTTC. Residues: CASSLGGNAVETQYF.

The rearrangement uses TRBV1 and TRBJ2-5; the DNA was not compared with TRBD2, the D call given in the table. TRBV1 is a pseudogene segment. CDR3 size: 16 residues. The CDR3, as DNA: TGCACCAGCAGCCAAGATGCTGCGGGCCTTTTGGAGACCCAGTACTTC. The encoded protein is CTSSQDAAGLLETQYF.

V usage is TRBV28 and J usage is TRBJ2-4; TRBD2 matches 8 bases. The germline CDR1 and CDR2 sequences are MDHEN and SYDVKM. Losses at the gene ends were 7 bases for V and 0 bases for J; bases not matched to a gene: 20. The CDR3 has 20 amino acids. The CDR3 protein is CASNTGGLASGSLAKNIQYF. CDR3 in DNA: TGTGCCAGCAACACGGGGGGACTGGCTAGCGGGTCTCTAGCCAAAAACATTCAGTACTTC. Filled out from reference TRBV28 and TRBJ2-4, the complete variable domain reads DVKVTQSSRYLVKRTGEKVFLECVQDMDHENMFWYRQDPGLGLRLIYFSYDVKMKEKGDIPEGYSVSREKKERFSLILESASTNQTSMYLCASNTGGLASGSLAKNIQYFGAGTRLSVL.

As for this clone: The junction and the germline gene differ at one end; a read error may be behind it. V is TRBV10-3 and J is TRBJ2-7, with 7 bases matching TRBD1. Germline assignment: CDR1 ENHRY and CDR2 SYGVKD. The CDR3 has 13 residues. The CDR3 spells CAISGAGGYEQYF. As DNA, the CDR3 is TGTGCCATAAGTGGAGCAGGGGGCTACGAGCAGTACTTC.

The chain is built from TRBV2 and TRBJ2-7, with 7 bases matching TRBD2. This CDR3 region has 15 residues. Germline trimming cut 3 bases from V and 2 bases from J; bases unmatched to any gene: 7. CDR1 and CDR2 (germline): SNHLY, FYNNEI. The CDR3 DNA reads as TGTGCCAGCAGTGATTCTGCGGGAGAGGCCTACGAGCAGTACTTC. Protein: CASSDSAGEAYEQYF.

This clone was seen only a few times. V and J are TRBV14 and TRBJ2-7, with a weak D call TRBD2 (6 bases). Deletions cut 5 bases from V and 9 bases from J, with 14 bases between. CDR3 length: 12 amino acids. CDR1 and CDR2 (germline): SGHDN, FVKESK. The CDR3 bases are TGTGCCAGCAGCATGCGGGGAAGCGGGCAGTACTTC. Translating it yields CASSMRGSGQYF.

The chain is built from TRBV7-2 and TRBJ2-5; 13 bases match TRBD2. The length of the CDR3 is 15 residues. J gave up 5 bases and V 5 bases, and 5 bases lay outside the gene matches. Germline loops: CDR1 SGHTA, CDR2 FQGNSA. The CDR3 nucleotides are TGTGCCAGCAGCAAGACTAGCGGGGGGTGGGAGACCCAGTACTTC. It is translated as CASSKTSGGWETQYF.

CDR3 sequence: CASSLLASGGNEQFF. CDR3 bases: TGCGCCAGCAGCTTGCTGGCTAGCGGGGGGAATGAGCAGTTCTTC. The gene calls are TRBV5-1 and TRBJ2-1; 11 positions agree with TRBD2. CDR3 length: 15 amino acids. Germline assignment: CDR1 SGHRS and CDR2 YFSETQ. With V trimmed by 1 base and J by 7 bases, 4 bases remained unmatched.